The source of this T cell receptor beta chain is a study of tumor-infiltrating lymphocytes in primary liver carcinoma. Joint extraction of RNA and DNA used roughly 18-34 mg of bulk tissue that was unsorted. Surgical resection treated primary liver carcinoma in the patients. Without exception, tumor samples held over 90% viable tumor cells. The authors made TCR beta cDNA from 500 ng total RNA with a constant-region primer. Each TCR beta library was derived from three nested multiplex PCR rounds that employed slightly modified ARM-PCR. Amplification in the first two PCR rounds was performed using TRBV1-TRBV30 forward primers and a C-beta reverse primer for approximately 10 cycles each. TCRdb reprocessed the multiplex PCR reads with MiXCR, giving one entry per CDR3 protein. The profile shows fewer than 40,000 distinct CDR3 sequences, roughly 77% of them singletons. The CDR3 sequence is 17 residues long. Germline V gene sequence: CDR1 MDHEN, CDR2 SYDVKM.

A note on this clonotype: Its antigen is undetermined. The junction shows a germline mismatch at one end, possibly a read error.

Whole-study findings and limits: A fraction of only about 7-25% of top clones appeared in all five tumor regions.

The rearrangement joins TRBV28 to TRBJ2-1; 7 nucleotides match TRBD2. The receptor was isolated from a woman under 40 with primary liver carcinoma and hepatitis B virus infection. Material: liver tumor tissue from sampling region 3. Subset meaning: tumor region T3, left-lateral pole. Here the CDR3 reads CASTHYGGGLSDNEQLF. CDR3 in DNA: TGTGCCAGCACCCATTACGGGGGAGGGCTATCCGACAATGAGCAGCTCTTC. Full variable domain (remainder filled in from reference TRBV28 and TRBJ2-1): DVKVTQSSRYLVKRTGEKVFLECVQDMDHENMFWYRQDPGLGLRLIYFSYDVKMKEKGDIPEGYSVSREKKERFSLILESASTNQTSMYLCASTHYGGGLSDNEQLFGPGTRLTVL.